This T cell receptor (beta chain) was observed in a study of blood T cell repertoires in COVID-19. Whole-study context: Acute-phase and convalescent COVID-19 samples originated in the United States, Italy and Spain. The analysed material was cDNA or gDNA that came from T cells, B-cell-depleted T cells, or PBMCs.

The CDR3 loop spans 15 amino acids. The germline V and J ends were trimmed by 4 bases and 0 bases, with 13 bases remaining between them. CDR1 SGHRS and CDR2 YFSETQ come from the germline V gene. Authors' analysis steps: Using reference gene primer amplification, nucleated cell counts were estimated. TCRdb's copy holds only in-frame clones and misses some; the assay was immunoSEQ multiplex PCR. V and J calls and clone size are given by that table; D and trimming were obtained from the DNA. The sample yields approximately 60,000 clones, 65% to 85% seen once. Material: peripheral blood. J is TRBJ1-2 and V is TRBV5-1; a possible D gene is TRBD1 (6 bases). This sequence was found in a man in his 70s with active COVID-19. The chain's CDR3 is CASSPEWGPNYGYTF. In DNA form, the CDR3 reads TGCGCCAGCAGCCCCGAGTGGGGGCCTAACTATGGCTACACCTTC. The full variable domain, its missing parts supplied by reference TRBV5-1 and TRBJ1-2, is KAGVTQTPRYLIKTRGQQVTLSCSPISGHRSVSWYQQTPGQGLQFLFEYFSETQRNKGNFPGRFSGRQFSNSRSEMNVSTLELGDSALYLCASSPEWGPNYGYTFGSGTRLTVV.